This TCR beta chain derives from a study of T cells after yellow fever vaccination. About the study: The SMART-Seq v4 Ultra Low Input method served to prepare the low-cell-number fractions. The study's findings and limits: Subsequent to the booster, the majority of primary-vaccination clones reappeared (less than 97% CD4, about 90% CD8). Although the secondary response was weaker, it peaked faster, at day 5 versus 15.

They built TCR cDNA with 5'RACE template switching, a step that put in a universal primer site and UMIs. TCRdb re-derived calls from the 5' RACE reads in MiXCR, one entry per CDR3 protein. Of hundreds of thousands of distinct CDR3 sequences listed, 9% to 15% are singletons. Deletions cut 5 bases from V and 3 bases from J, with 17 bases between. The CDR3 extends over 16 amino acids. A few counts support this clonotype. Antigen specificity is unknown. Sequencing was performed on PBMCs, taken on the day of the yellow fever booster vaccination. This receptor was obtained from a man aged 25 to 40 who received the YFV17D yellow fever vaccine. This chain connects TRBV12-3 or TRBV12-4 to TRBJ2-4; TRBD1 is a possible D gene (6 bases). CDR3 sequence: CASSLGRWTDKNIQYF. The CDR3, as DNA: TGTGCCAGCAGTCTTGGGAGATGGACAGACAAAAACATTCAGTACTTC.